The source of this TCR beta chain is a study of low-dose radiotherapy and immunotherapy resistance in tumors. Study information: The 200 mg/m2 dose of intravenous cyclophosphamide was given every two weeks, one day before radiation and immunotherapy. Patients took aspirin (300 mg orally, daily) for four cycles beginning at cycle 1 day 1.

Alpha- and beta-chain coverage of first-strand cDNA came from TRAV- and TRBV-specific primers. Amplification, which lasted roughly 20 PCR cycles, used a constant-region primer and V-primer adapter to amplify TCRs. Researchers amplified the isolated mRNA using in vitro transcription. TCRdb recomputed calls from the reads with MiXCR, one row per CDR3 protein. The sample has fewer than 20,000 distinct CDR3 sequences, about 74% seen once. The germline V gene has CDR1 SGHTA and CDR2 FQGNSA. V was pared by 3 bases and J by 2 bases, with 4 bases between. CDR3 length: 12 residues. The receptor comes from a human donor with advanced metastatic prostate, ovarian, gallbladder or colorectal cancer (not recorded which). This table probably holds off-target reads from a library built for another chain. The chain employs TRBV7-2 and TRBJ1-1, with D unresolved. The CDR3 bases are TGTGCCAGCAGCTTCCAAAACACTGAAGCTTTCTTT. Protein: CASSFQNTEAFF.